This TCR beta chain comes out of a study of vaccination and CD4 T cells after COVID-19. Whole-study findings and limits: Convalescent patients saw a median roughly 90% of their reactive clones show up only after vaccination.

Researchers used the Oncomine TCR Beta short-read assay to sequence DNA from cultured CD4+ T cells. In TCRdb, the PCR reads were re-called with MiXCR into one record per CDR3 protein. The data hold 10,000 to 15,000 distinct CDR3 sequences, with just under 75% observed a single time. A word on this clonotype: No antigen is known for it.

Treatment noted: roughly ten-day PBMC culture with coronavirus spike peptide pools or control peptides (ViraFEST assay). Trimming took 2 bases from V and 4 from J; bases not matched to a gene: 4. Germline V CDR1 and CDR2: SEHNR, FQNEAQ (reference sequence). The CDR3 runs 14 residues. The receptor was derived from a human donor who had recovered from COVID-19. The sample taken for sequencing was CD4+ T cells from blood, cultured in vitro. The chain has TRBV7-9 and TRBJ2-5; TRBD1 matches 7 bases. CDR3 sequence: CASSLKGAGETQYF. CDR3 in DNA: TGTGCCAGCAGCTTAAAGGGGGCGGGAGAGACCCAGTACTTC.